A single sample gave rise to the 13 T cell receptor beta chains below, sequenced in a study of blood T cell repertoires in COVID-19. Method: immunoSEQ multiplex PCR; TCRdb's copy keeps in-frame clones and lacks some. Among 300,000 to 400,000 clones, around 90% were seen once, and the ten largest hold about 2.9%. Source material: peripheral blood. The receptor set was obtained from a woman aged 30 to 39 with COVID-19, enrolled during active disease.

This chain joins TRBV7-2 and TRBJ2-2; 8 bases map to TRBD2. The CDR3 sequence is 17 residues long. V trimming: 3 bases; J trimming: 6 bases; junction bases outside the gene matches: 12. Germline-derived CDR1 and CDR2 are SGHTA and FQGNSA. The CDR3 bases are TGTGCCAGCAGCTTTTTCGGGGGCGGGAGGTTTGCCGGGGAGCTGTTTTTT. Encoded protein: CASSFFGGGRFAGELFF.

This clone showed up just once. This chain links TRBV19 with TRBJ1-6, with D tentatively TRBD1 (5 bases). V lost 8 bases and J 2 bases, leaving 13 bases between the germline ends. The CDR3 covers 15 residues. Per germline, CDR1 LNHDA and CDR2 SQIVND (reference sequence). CDR3 DNA sequence: TGTGCCAGTCAGGACATAGGCGCCTATAATTCACCCCTCCACTTT. Encoded protein: CASQDIGAYNSPLHF.

The V gene is TRBV28, the J gene TRBJ2-2; TRBD2 matches 9 bases. This CDR3 has 15 residues. Germline lookup yields CDR1 MDHEN and CDR2 SYDVKM. After removal of 6 bases from V and 4 bases from J, the junction contained 6 bases not matched to a gene. The CDR3 sequence is CASSPAGGGTGELFF. Written as DNA, the CDR3 is TGTGCCAGCAGCCCGGCGGGGGGGGGCACCGGGGAGCTGTTTTTT.

V gene TRBV19 combines with J gene TRBJ1-2, with 7 bases matching TRBD1. This CDR3 region has 16 residues. V trimming: 6 bases; J trimming: 1 base; junction bases outside the gene matches: 11. Germline V CDR1 and CDR2: LNHDA, SQIVND (reference sequence). This CDR3 reads CASRPTRDRLNYGYTF. The CDR3 DNA reads as TGTGCCAGTAGACCGACCCGGGACAGACTTAACTATGGCTACACCTTC.

The V call is TRBV28, the J call TRBJ1-2; no definite D call. This CDR3 is 13 amino acids long. Looked up from germline, CDR1 is MDHEN and CDR2 is SYDVKM. V lost 3 bases and J lost 2, with 7 bases in between. The CDR3 loop reads CASSFGGNYGYTF. In DNA, the CDR3 is TGTGCCAGCAGTTTCGGCGGGAACTATGGCTACACCTTC.

This chain joins TRBV7-9 and TRBJ2-1; 10 nucleotides line up with TRBD2. The CDR3 is 17 residues long. The germline gives CDR1 SEHNR, CDR2 FQNEAQ (reference sequence). Losses at the gene ends were 5 bases for V and 0 bases for J; bases not matched to a gene: 7. The CDR3 DNA reads as TGTGCCAGCAGCGATGTTAGCGGGGGGAGCTCCTACAATGAGCAGTTCTTC. This encodes CASSDVSGGSSYNEQFF. The whole variable domain, remainder taken from reference TRBV7-9 and TRBJ2-1, is DTGVSQNPRHKITKRGQNVTFRCDPISEHNRLYWYRQTLGQGPEFLTYFQNEAQLEKSRLLSDRFSAERPKGSFSTLEIQRTEQGDSAMYLCASSDVSGGSSYNEQFFGPGTRLTVL.

This chain joins TRBV18 and TRBJ2-7; 7 nucleotides line up with TRBD2. The CDR3 contains 15 residues. Germline-derived CDR1 and CDR2 are KGHSH and LQKENI. V shed 3 bases, J shed 3 bases, and the junction held 8 bases outside the gene matches. CDR3 loop: CASSPGTGGGYEQYV. The CDR3 DNA sequence: TGTGCCAGCTCACCTGGGACGGGAGGTGGCTACGAGCAGTACGTC.

The genes are TRBV11-2 and TRBJ2-1; 9 positions agree with TRBD2. Trimming removed 3 bases from V and 8 bases from J; junction bases left unmatched: 8. CDR1 SGHAT and CDR2 FQNNGV come from the germline V gene. The CDR3 consists of 15 residues. The CDR3 DNA is TGTGCCAGCAGCTTCGTCCTAGCGGGATCGGATGAGCAGTTCTTC. It translates to CASSFVLAGSDEQFF.

The J gene is TRBJ2-1, the V gene TRBV6-2 or TRBV6-3; TRBD2 matches at 10 bases. Germline V gene data show CDR1 as MNHEY and CDR2 as SVGEGT. This CDR3 is 16 amino acids long. With V trimmed by 0 bases and J by 5 bases, 4 bases remained unmatched. CDR3 nucleotide sequence: TGTGCCAGCAGTTACTCTCTAGCGGGGGCGCACAATGAGCAGTTCTTC. Protein product: CASSYSLAGAHNEQFF.

Regarding this clone: Additional DNA sequences in this sample encode the identical CDR3. The V gene is TRBV6-5, the J gene TRBJ1-2; 7 positions agree with TRBD1. This CDR3 contains 13 residues. Germline assignment: CDR1 MNHEY and CDR2 SVGAGI. J was trimmed by 2 bases and V by 5 bases; bases with no gene match: 2. The chain's CDR3 is CASSPTGNYGYTF. For the CDR3, the DNA is TGTGCCAGCAGTCCGACAGGGAACTATGGCTACACCTTC.

The chain links TRBV2 to TRBJ2-1; 10 bases fit TRBD2. This CDR3 has 15 residues. The V and J ends lost 7 bases and 3 bases, in that order; junction bases with no gene match: 6. CDR1 is SNHLY and CDR2 is FYNNEI in the germline V gene. CDR3 in amino acids: CASTERGGRYNEQFF. The CDR3 nucleotides read TGTGCCAGCACTGAGCGGGGGGGCCGCTACAATGAGCAGTTCTTC.

In DNA form, the CDR3 reads TGTGCCAGCAGCTTAGGACTAGCGGGGGGGCAGAGGGATACGCAGTATTTT. This translates into CASSLGLAGGQRDTQYF. The chain is built from TRBV11-2 and TRBJ2-3; 14 nucleotides match TRBD2. This CDR3 contains 17 residues. Germline CDR1 and CDR2: SGHAT and FQNNGV. V lost 1 base to trimming and J lost 6 bases; unmatched junction nucleotides: 6.

Comments on this clone: This may arise from a read error, as a much more abundant clone is one base away. Other DNA sequences in this sample translate to the same CDR3. The chain employs TRBV19 and TRBJ2-1; a weak D match, TRBD2 (6 bases). The germline CDR1 and CDR2 sequences are LNHDA and SQIVND (reference sequence). The CDR3 contains 15 residues. Trimming stripped 3 bases from V and 0 bases from J, with 9 bases between. DNA for the CDR3: TGTGCCAGTAGTATTAGCGGTAGCTCCTACAATGAGCAGTTCTTC. Its translation: CASSISGSSYNEQFF.